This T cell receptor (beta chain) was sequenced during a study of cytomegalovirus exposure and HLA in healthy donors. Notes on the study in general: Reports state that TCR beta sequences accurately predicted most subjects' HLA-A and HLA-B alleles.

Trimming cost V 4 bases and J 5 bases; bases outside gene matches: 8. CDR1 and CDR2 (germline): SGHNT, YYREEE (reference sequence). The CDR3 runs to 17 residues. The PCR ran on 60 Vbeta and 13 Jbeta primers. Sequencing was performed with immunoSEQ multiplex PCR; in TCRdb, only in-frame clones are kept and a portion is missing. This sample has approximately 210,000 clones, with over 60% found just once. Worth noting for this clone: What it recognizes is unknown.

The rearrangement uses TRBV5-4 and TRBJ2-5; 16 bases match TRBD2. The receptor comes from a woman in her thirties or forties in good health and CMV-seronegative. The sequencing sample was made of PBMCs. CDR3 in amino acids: CASSLGGTSGRGETQYF. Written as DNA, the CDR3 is TGTGCCAGCAGCCTCGGCGGGACTAGCGGGAGGGGGGAGACCCAGTACTTC.